This T cell receptor (beta chain) was captured in a study of blood T cell repertoires in COVID-19. This CDR3 comprises 15 residues. The trim removed 4 bases at V and 0 bases at J, leaving 5 bases unmatched. Germline V gene lookup returns CDR1 SGHRS and CDR2 YFSETQ. The method was immunoSEQ multiplex PCR; TCRdb's version includes in-frame clones alone and lacks a portion of them. The data show roughly 300,000 clones, approximately 89% seen once. This rearrangement joins TRBV5-1 to TRBJ2-3; 7 bases are shared with TRBD1. The sequence was obtained from a woman between 50 and 59 years old who had recovered from COVID-19. The sequencing input was peripheral blood. The CDR3: CASSPGQASTDTQYF. The CDR3 DNA reads TGCGCCAGCAGCCCTGGACAGGCTAGCACAGATACGCAGTATTTT.